This TCR beta chain stems from a study of shared clonotypes between healthy human individuals. Regarding the study as a whole: Richness estimates generally favored naive over memory subsets.

The repertoire was sequenced with immunoSEQ multiplex PCR; TCRdb's copy has only in-frame clones and lacks some. This table has over 150,000 clones, 65% to 80% appearing once. A remark on this clone: Its cognate antigen is unknown.

The CDR3 spans 15 residues. Trimming took 3 bases from V and 5 from J; bases not matched to a gene: 9. CDR1 LNHDA and CDR2 SQIVND come from the germline V gene (reference sequence). The chain has TRBV19 and TRBJ1-2; TRBD1 matches at 7 bases. Sequenced: memory CD4+ T cells sorted from blood. The sample's subset: CD45RA-negative fraction. The sequence was collected from a man younger than 40 in good health. This chain's CDR3 is CASSIRTGSSYGYTF. In DNA, the CDR3 is TGTGCCAGTAGTATCCGGACAGGTTCCTCTTATGGCTACACCTTC.